This paragraph covers one T cell receptor (beta chain) sequence. Its antigen target is currently unknown. Per-base qualities were not stored, and no clone one base away is much larger. This entry comes from a study of Ad26.COV2.S vaccination and SARS-CoV-2 variants (dated by TCRdb to about 2021). Study-wide context: TCRbeta repertoire sequencing was used to assess the specificity and breadth of SARS-CoV-2-reactive T cell receptors after Ad26.COV2.S vaccination. A total of around 32 samples were included in the TCR-sequenced set, comprising roughly 19 Ad26.COV2.S vaccine recipients, 5 placebo recipients and 8 SARS-CoV-2 convalescent individuals. The research as a whole found: The authors noted that total T cell responses may have been underestimated by the TCR breadth and depth analyses. Vaccine and placebo recipients had similar non-spike TCR breadth, a finding consistent with the vaccine containing only spike. After vaccination, spike-specific CD8+ and CD4+ T cell responses were reported to show substantial breadth. Higher spike-specific TCR breadth was observed in Ad26.COV2.S recipients than in placebo recipients (P = 0.0014).

Sample time point, as interpreted from the label and publication: individuals recovered from natural SARS-CoV-2 infection. For CDR1 and CDR2, the germline V gene lists LGHNA and YNFKEQ. Trimmed from V: 5 bases; trimmed from J: 2 bases; junction bases lacking a gene match: 5. Inclusive of the bounding cysteine and phenylalanine, the CDR3 is 14 residues long. Of the read, only the CDR3 DNA is kept; its 42 bases are in frame from base 1. The immunoSEQ Assay was used to sequence TCRbeta CDR3 regions. After extraction, genomic DNA underwent amplification by bias-controlled multiplex PCR, followed by high-throughput sequencing. For the original study's pipeline: To quantify the absolute abundance of every unique TCRbeta CDR3 region, sequences were collapsed and filtered. Usable DNA was measured by amplifying reference genes present in all nucleated cells, and TCRbeta template counts were normalized to that usable DNA to estimate T cell fraction. Repertoire TCRs were annotated as SARS-CoV-2-specific by exact matching of V gene, CDR3 amino acid sequence and J gene to a known reactive TCR set. The reference SARS-CoV-2 TCR set was derived from MIRA and filtered for enrichment in COVID-19-positive ImmuneCODE repertoires, a step that removed public or cross-reactive TCRs. Drawing on the MIRA antigens, annotated TCRs were analysed further at the level of specific ORF or position within ORF. Depth was the summed frequency of annotated unique rearrangements, while breadth was defined as annotated unique rearrangements over total unique productive rearrangements. Two-sided Wilcoxon rank-sum tests were applied when comparing TCR breadth between groups. TCRdb obtained this table from immuneACCESS and retained in-frame rearrangements with V and J assigned. These tables miss some clones; where compared with another copy, unresolved V genes account for less than half of the shortfall, and the remainder is unexplained. V and J calls plus clone size are reproduced from that table; the DNA served to infer D and trimming. This sample comprises under 95,000 clones, less than 85% of them detected only once. The ten largest clones add up to approximately 16% of the sample.

The TCR comes from a human donor who had recovered from COVID-19. The sequences come from peripheral blood, collected after recovery from COVID-19. Here the chain combines TRBV4-2 and TRBJ2-7; 8 middle bases align to TRBD2. CDR3 reads: CASSFPGLAYEQYF. The nucleotide sequence reads TGTGCCAGCAGCTTCCCGGGACTAGCCTACGAGCAGTACTTC.